This T cell receptor (beta chain) originates from a study of OX40 agonist ivuxolimab in advanced cancers. Study at large: At doses from 0.01 to 10 mg/kg, patients were given intravenous ivuxolimab every 2 weeks. A mean age of roughly 62 years, range 23 to 79, was recorded, and 70% to 85% were male. General study findings and limits: Among the nonresponders, some also had low normalized T-cell clonal expansion.

Clones were read by immunoSEQ multiplex PCR, and TCRdb kept only the in-frame ones, dropping some. The table includes about 38,000 clones, roughly 80% detected once. At cycle 4 day 1, cycle 7 day 1, and baseline, blood was sampled. V trimming: 2 bases; J trimming: 6 bases; junction bases outside the gene matches: 6. The germline gives CDR1 SGHAT, CDR2 FQNNGV. The CDR3 covers 15 residues. A remark on this clone: The antigen remains undetermined.

The source was CD4+ or CD8+ T cells sorted from blood, collected in a trial of the OX40 agonist ivuxolimab. This TCR derives from an adult with an advanced solid tumor such as melanoma, head and neck, liver or kidney cancer. The rearrangement uses TRBV11-2 and TRBJ2-7; 11 bases line up with TRBD2. Here the CDR3 DNA reads TGTGCCAGCAGCTTAAGCGGACTAGCGGGCGGCGAGCAGTACTTC. Its protein is CASSLSGLAGGEQYF.